What follows are 31 T cell receptor beta chains derived from one specimen sequenced in a study of T cells in Graves' hyperthyroidism and ophthalmopathy. The CDR3 regions of TCR beta were amplified from RNA transcripts. TCR CDR3 underwent first-round RT-PCR with the HTBI primer set. One entry per CDR3 protein results from TCRdb running MiXCR on the multiplex PCR reads. The sample lists around 600,000 distinct CDR3 sequences; 40% to 55% were seen once. Sequencing was carried out using peripheral blood or thyroid tissue (not recorded which). The receptors were sampled from an adult man with Graves' disease, either hyperthyroidism or ophthalmopathy (not recorded which).

This chain uses TRBV28 with TRBJ1-4; D is possibly TRBD1 (6 bases). In germline, CDR1 is MDHEN, CDR2 SYDVKM. V was pared by 5 bases and J by 7 bases, with 14 bases between. This CDR3 comprises 14 residues. As DNA, the CDR3 is TGTGCCAGCAGTCTAGGGGGTAAGGGTGAAAAACTGTTTTTT. Translating it yields CASSLGGKGEKLFF.

This chain uses TRBV6-6 with TRBJ1-6; weak D call: TRBD1 (5 bases). V was shortened by 8 bases and J by 0 bases, with 17 bases between the two germline ends. The length of the CDR3 is 17 residues. Germline V gene data show CDR1 as MNHNY and CDR2 as SVGAGI (reference sequence). The CDR3: CASRQTTIPSYNSPLHF. The CDR3 DNA follows: TGTGCCAGCCGACAGACAACAATACCCTCCTATAATTCACCCCTCCACTTT.

This clonotype was picked up many times. The rearrangement joins TRBV20-1 to TRBJ1-5; 7 nucleotides line up with TRBD1. Per the germline V gene, CDR1 is DFQATT and CDR2 is SNEGSKA (reference sequence). CDR3 size: 14 residues. After removal of 6 bases from V and 0 bases from J, the junction contained 5 bases not matched to a gene. The DNA of the CDR3 is TGCAGTGCAACGGGACAGCCTAGCAATCAGCCCCAGCATTTT. This gives the protein CSATGQPSNQPQHF.

The J gene is TRBJ1-2, the V gene TRBV5-1; 10 nucleotides agree with TRBD1. This CDR3 is 17 amino acids long. V dropped 0 bases and J dropped 8; count of bases not matched to a gene: 13. Looked up from germline, CDR1 is SGHRS and CDR2 is YFSETQ. CDR3 region: CASSLEGQGRLGEGYTF. The CDR3 DNA is TGCGCCAGCAGCTTGGAGGGACAGGGGAGGCTCGGAGAGGGCTACACCTTC.

The chain couples TRBV7-8 to TRBJ1-2; D uncertain. The CDR3 sequence is 14 residues long. The germline CDR1 and CDR2 sequences are SGHVS and FQNEAQ. V was pared by 6 bases and J by 4 bases, with 15 bases between. CDR3 sequence (DNA): TGTGCCAGCAGGATCAAAGGCCAGATCTATGGCTACACCTTC. Amino acids: CASRIKGQIYGYTF.

This clonotype was counted a few times. V is TRBV7-9 and J is TRBJ1-2; D unclear. V was pared by 2 bases and J by 4 bases, with 11 bases between. The CDR3 is made up of 14 amino acids. The germline CDR1 and CDR2 sequences are SEHNR and FQNEAQ (reference sequence). CDR3 loop: CASSLTDSLYGYTF. The CDR3 DNA reads as TGTGCCAGCAGCTTAACGGATAGCCTCTATGGCTACACCTTC.

This clonotype has ten or more counts. Germline is not matched at one junction end, which may reflect a read error. The chain combines TRBV5-1 with TRBJ1-6; 8 positions match TRBD1. Per germline, CDR1 SGHRS and CDR2 YFSETQ. This CDR3 spans 14 amino acids. The CDR3 bases are TGTGCCAGCAGCTTGGACAGGGAAAATTCACCCCTCCACTTT. Amino acids: CASSLDRENSPLHF.

Turning to this clonotype: One base away lies a much larger clone, so this may be a sequencing read error. CDR3 DNA sequence: TGTGCCAGCAGCTTAGAGACAAGGATCGAAGAACTGTTTTTT. Amino acids: CASSLETRIEELFF. The chain carries TRBV7-2 and TRBJ1-4; D gene ambiguous. CDR3 size: 14 residues. Germline V gene data show CDR1 as SGHTA and CDR2 as FQGNSA. The germline V and J ends were trimmed by 1 base and 12 bases, with 15 bases remaining between them.

This sequence joins TRBV15 and TRBJ1-5; D is unresolved. Between the trimmed V and J ends, which lost 0 bases and 9 bases, there was a span of 3 bases. This CDR3 region has 11 residues. CDR1 and CDR2 (germline): LNHNV, YYDKDF (reference sequence). CDR3 sequence (DNA): TGTGCCACCAGCAGAGAGGGGCCCCAGCATTTT. It specifies CATSREGPQHF.

This sequence joins TRBV11-2 and TRBJ2-6; TRBD1 might be the D (6 bases). Germline V CDR1 and CDR2: SGHAT, FQNNGV. Trimming shortened V by 5 bases and J by 4 bases, and 21 bases separated the two germline ends. CDR3 length: 18 amino acids. The chain's CDR3 is CASSRSPGTWPGANVLTF. The CDR3 region has the DNA TGTGCCAGCAGCCGATCGCCCGGGACATGGCCAGGGGCCAACGTCCTGACTTTC.

The chain has TRBV7-3 and TRBJ2-5; 14 bases fit TRBD2. Germline trimming cut 1 base from V and 1 base from J; bases unmatched to any gene: 8. Germline loops: CDR1 SGHTA, CDR2 FQGTGA. This CDR3 spans 19 amino acids. CDR3 coding DNA: TGTGCCAGCAGCTTAAGGGGGACTAGCGGGGGCGGTGGCCAAGAGACCCAGTACTTC. Amino acids: CASSLRGTSGGGGQETQYF.

This clonotype came up many times. The CDR3 loop reads CSVVGQGNTGELFF. For the CDR3, the DNA is TGCAGCGTTGTAGGTCAGGGAAACACCGGGGAGCTGTTTTTT. This chain connects TRBV29-1 to TRBJ2-2; tentative D call: TRBD1 (5 bases). The V end was cut by 4 bases, the J end by 2 bases, with 11 bases between. Germline lookup yields CDR1 SQVTM and CDR2 ANQGSEA. The CDR3 totals 14 residues.

V usage is TRBV7-8 and J usage is TRBJ1-5, with TRBD1 matching 12 bases. The CDR3 is made up of 16 amino acids. Trimming removed 0 bases from V and 11 bases from J; junction bases left unmatched: 8. CDR1 is SGHVS and CDR2 is FQNEAQ in the germline V gene. DNA of the CDR3: TGTGCCAGCAGCTTAGCGGAGGGACAGGGGGCCTGGTCCCAGCATTTT. Translating it yields CASSLAEGQGAWSQHF. Full variable domain (outside the CDR3, taken from reference TRBV7-8 and TRBJ1-5): GAGVSQSPRYKVAKRGQDVALRCDPISGHVSLFWYQQALGQGPEFLTYFQNEAQLDKSGLPSDRFFAERPEGSVSTLKIQRTQQEDSAVYLCASSLAEGQGAWSQHFGDGTRLSIL.

This clonotype was seen ten or more times. V usage is TRBV7-3 and J usage is TRBJ2-2, with TRBD2 as a possible D gene (5 bases). In germline, CDR1 is SGHTA, CDR2 FQGTGA. Trimming cost V 5 bases and J 4 bases, with 8 bases left between them. The CDR3 is made up of 13 amino acids. In nucleotides, the CDR3 is TGTGCCAGCAGCCCCGGGGTCACCGGGGAGCTGTTTTTT. Translation gives CASSPGVTGELFF.

Remarks on this clonotype: A read error may be the cause here, since a much bigger clone is one base away. V and J are TRBV7-2 and TRBJ1-1, with D possibly being TRBD1 (5 bases). V shed 5 bases and J shed 2 bases, with 12 bases lying between them. Germline V lookup: CDR1 SGHTA, CDR2 FQGNSA. The CDR3 length is 14 residues. CDR3 residues: CASSLTADNTEAFF. In DNA, the CDR3 is TGTGCCAGCAGCCTGACAGCTGACAACACTGAAGCTTTCTTT.

Worth noting for this clonotype: This sequence may be a read error, since a much larger clone differs from it by one base. The genes are TRBV19 and TRBJ1-1, with 9 bases lining up with TRBD1. In germline, CDR1 is LNHDA, CDR2 SQIVND (reference sequence). J gave up 4 bases and V 3 bases, and 3 bases lay outside the gene matches. This CDR3 contains 14 residues. CDR3 protein: CASSIRDRATEAFF. As DNA, the CDR3 is TGTGCCAGTAGTATCCGGGACAGGGCCACTGAAGCTTTCTTT.

The count of this clonotype is one. A read error may produce the germline difference seen at one junction end. This rearrangement joins TRBV19 to TRBJ1-2, with 7 bases lining up with TRBD1. The CDR3 covers 13 residues. CDR1 and CDR2 (germline): LNHDA, SQIVND (reference sequence). The DNA of the CDR3 is TGTGCCAGTAGCGACGACAGGGTTTATGGCTGCACCTTC. It specifies CASSDDRVYGCTF.

In its sample, this clonotype was seen a few times. This chain joins TRBV5-1 and TRBJ1-5; 7 bases are shared with TRBD1. Unmatched junction bases numbered 5, after V lost 4 bases and J lost 1 base. The CDR3 length is 15 residues. Looked up from germline, CDR1 is SGHRS and CDR2 is YFSETQ. CDR3 loop: CASSRDSGSNQPQHF. The CDR3 DNA reads TGCGCCAGCAGCCGGGACAGCGGCAGCAATCAGCCCCAGCATTTT.

This clonotype was seen many times. The gene calls are TRBV5-1 and TRBJ2-7; the D call may be TRBD1 or TRBD2 (7 bases each). Germline V gene sequence: CDR1 SGHRS, CDR2 YFSETQ. Deletions cut 3 bases from V and 4 bases from J, with 14 bases between. This CDR3 spans 14 amino acids. The CDR3 bases are TGCGCCAGCAGCTGGGAGGGGGCGCGGTACGAGCAGTACTTC. It specifies CASSWEGARYEQYF.

This clonotype was recorded at least ten times. The chain has TRBV10-2 and TRBJ2-7, with TRBD2 matching over 13 bases. Trimming at V came to 8 bases and at J to 7 bases, leaving 8 bases not matched to a gene. The germline V gene encodes CDR1 WSHSY and CDR2 SAAADI. This CDR3 is built from 14 residues. CDR3 coding DNA: TGCGCCAGCGAGACTAGCGGGAGGAAGAAAGAGCAGTACTTC. Residues: CASETSGRKKEQYF.

V usage is TRBV20-1 and J usage is TRBJ1-1; no firm D call. V gave up 3 bases and J gave up 4 bases, with 9 bases separating them. This CDR3 is built from 12 residues. Germline lookup yields CDR1 DFQATT and CDR2 SNEGSKA (reference sequence). CDR3 DNA: TGCAGTGCTAGCGGGCAGGTCACTGAAGCTTTCTTT. It yields the protein CSASGQVTEAFF.

J is TRBJ2-5 and V is TRBV20-1; 8 nucleotides agree with TRBD1. The CDR3 length is 16 residues. V shed 0 bases and J 3 bases; nucleotides not matched to a gene: 9. Per the germline V gene, CDR1 is DFQATT and CDR2 is SNEGSKA (reference sequence). Here the CDR3 reads CSARDLSGGPKETQYF. The DNA of the CDR3 is TGCAGTGCTAGAGATCTGTCAGGGGGCCCCAAAGAGACCCAGTACTTC.

This clonotype was seen ten or more times. This chain joins TRBV24-1 and TRBJ2-2, with TRBD2 identical over 8 bases. The CDR3 consists of 14 residues. CDR1 is KGHDR and CDR2 is SFDVKD in the germline V gene. Losses at the gene ends were 5 bases for V and 5 bases for J; bases not matched to a gene: 3. The CDR3 region has the DNA TGTGCCACCAGTGCTCTAGCGGGTACCGGGGAGCTGTTTTTT. Protein: CATSALAGTGELFF.

This clonotype was counted at least ten times. The J gene is TRBJ1-6, the V gene TRBV12-3 or TRBV12-4; 9 bases are shared with TRBD1. The CDR3 is 14 residues long. V was clipped by 2 bases and J by 8 bases; unmatched bases: 1. The CDR3 sequence is CASSLWTGDSPLHF. CDR3 DNA sequence: TGTGCCAGCAGTTTATGGACAGGGGATTCACCCCTCCACTTT.

This clonotype showed up many times. Here the CDR3 DNA reads TGTGCCACCCAACCCGCACAGCGGACCGGCTATGGCTACACCTTC. Translation: CATQPAQRTGYGYTF. V and J are TRBV2 and TRBJ1-2; no definite D call. V gave up 10 bases and J gave up 4 bases, with 22 bases separating them. Germline V lookup: CDR1 SNHLY, CDR2 FYNNEI. This CDR3 is built from 15 residues.

The rearrangement joins TRBV12-3 or TRBV12-4 to TRBJ1-5; D ambiguous. V lost 6 bases, J lost 2 bases, and 11 bases lay in between. The CDR3 extends over 14 amino acids. The CDR3 sequence is CASRLSLGNQPQHF. CDR3 sequence (DNA): TGTGCCAGCAGATTGAGCTTGGGCAATCAGCCCCAGCATTTT.

This clonotype turned up a few times. V is TRBV20-1 and J is TRBJ2-7; D is uncertain. Germline CDR1 DFQATT, CDR2 SNEGSKA (reference sequence). The CDR3 length is 13 residues. V was shortened by 1 base and J by 3 bases, with 10 bases between the two germline ends. Written as DNA, the CDR3 is TGCAGTGCTAGAGCCCCCGATCGCTACGAGCAGTACTTC. Translation gives CSARAPDRYEQYF.

The table lists this clonotype with a few counts. A junction boundary mismatches the germline segment, possibly from a read error. The V call is TRBV10-1, the J call TRBJ2-5; 8 bases are shared with TRBD2. This CDR3 is 13 amino acids long. Germline-derived CDR1 and CDR2 are WNHNN and SYGVQD (reference sequence). CDR3 coding DNA: TGTGCCAGCAGCCAAGCGGGGGCCGAGACCCAGTACTTC. This translates into CASSQAGAETQYF.

V is TRBV24-1 and J is TRBJ2-6, with D perhaps TRBD2 (5 bases). Germline V gene lookup returns CDR1 KGHDR and CDR2 SFDVKD. CDR3 length equals 15 residues. V dropped 5 bases and J dropped 3 bases, with 10 bases sitting between them. The CDR3 reads CATSAGLGGANVLTF. The CDR3 DNA follows: TGTGCCACCAGTGCAGGACTGGGTGGGGCCAACGTCCTGACTTTC.

This chain uses TRBV7-2 with TRBJ1-4; the match to TRBD1 covers 9 bases. Trimming at V came to 5 bases and at J to 8 bases, leaving 9 bases not matched to a gene. This CDR3 is built from 15 residues. Germline CDR1 is SGHTA and CDR2 is FQGNSA. As DNA, the CDR3 is TGTGCCAGCAGCCCCCGACAGGGGGTACGGGAAAAACTGTTTTTT. It yields the protein CASSPRQGVREKLFF.

V gene TRBV30 combines with J gene TRBJ1-1, with 9 bases aligning to TRBD1. Per the germline V gene, CDR1 is GTSNPN and CDR2 is SVGIG (reference sequence). CDR3 length: 13 residues. With 8 bases clipped from V and 3 bases from J, the junction kept 7 bases outside the gene matches. The CDR3 region has the DNA TGTGCCCGCAAACAGGGGGCGGACACTGAAGCTTTCTTT. Encoded protein: CARKQGADTEAFF.